This is a list of T cell receptor beta chains from one sample in a study of blood T cells in healthy people across ages. TCRdb passed the 5' RACE reads through MiXCR, listing each CDR3 protein once. The sample lists 1.8 million or so distinct CDR3 sequences, roughly two fifths occurring once. Material for sequencing was blood. The source is a human donor in good health. Both conserved end residues are part of each CDR3. The D gene is left open where the match is weak. Clone size, where shown, is once, few, many, or a class for clones that have expanded.

TRBJ2-5,TRBD2,-,TRBV12-3/TRBV12-4,14,CASSPTSYGGTQYF,TGTGCCAGCAGTCCGACTAGCTACGGAGGGACCCAGTACTTC
TRBJ2-7,-,-,TRBV7-9,11,CVSSLSYEQYF,TGTGTCAGCAGCTTGAGTTACGAGCAGTACTTC
TRBJ2-1,-,few,TRBV10-2,16,CASRRTGYVRGNEQFF,TGCGCCAGCAGGCGCACAGGGTACGTTCGGGGCAATGAGCAGTTCTTC
TRBJ1-2,-,-,TRBV29-1,11,CSVWNTWGYTF,TGCAGCGTTTGGAACACATGGGGCTACACCTTC
TRBJ2-5,-,-,TRBV4-3,13,CASSQAYGETQYF,TGCGCCAGCAGCCAAGCATACGGAGAGACCCAGTACTTC
TRBJ2-3,-,-,TRBV11-3,15,CASSPRQFRRDTQYF,TGTGCCAGCAGCCCCCGACAGTTCAGGAGGGATACGCAGTATTTT
TRBJ1-2,-,-,TRBV20-1,14,CSAPDPGYSYGYTF,TGCAGTGCTCCCGACCCGGGTTACAGCTATGGCTACACCTTC
TRBJ2-3,TRBD1,few,TRBV4-1,22,CASSPAVSPPPATGGSSDTQYF,TGCGCCAGCAGCCCAGCGGTGAGTCCCCCTCCTGCGACAGGGGGAAGTTCAGATACGCAGTATTTT
TRBJ2-1,-,-,TRBV12-3/TRBV12-4,15,CASSLLYRGGNEQFF,TGTGCCAGCAGTTTGCTTTACAGGGGAGGCAATGAGCAGTTCTTC
TRBJ2-1,-,-,TRBV3-1,19,CASSQFLVVGRREFSEQFF,TGTGCCAGCAGCCAATTCTTAGTAGTAGGACGTCGGGAGTTCAGTGAGCAGTTCTTC
TRBJ1-1,-,-,TRBV6-2/TRBV6-3,14,CASSYEGPLTEAFF,TGTGCCAGCAGTTACGAGGGACCGCTGACTGAAGCTTTCTTT
TRBJ2-7,-,many,TRBV7-9,12,CASSLGSSEQYF,TGTGCCAGCAGCTTAGGGTCGAGCGAGCAGTACTTC
TRBJ2-4,-,few,TRBV20-1,14,CSAPLTIAKNIQYF,TGCAGTGCGCCACTGACAATAGCCAAAAACATTCAGTACTTC
TRBJ2-3,-,-,TRBV5-1,15,CASDNGRGSTDTQYF,TGCGCCAGCGACAATGGGCGGGGTAGCACAGATACGCAGTATTTT
TRBJ1-2,-,-,TRBV28,13,CASSTTGVYGYTF,TGTGCCAGCAGTACGACAGGTGTCTATGGCTACACCTTC
TRBJ2-7,-,-,TRBV5-5,14,CASSPLVGGYEQYF,TGTGCCAGCAGCCCTTTGGTTGGGGGCTACGAGCAGTACTTC
TRBJ2-3,TRBD2,once,TRBV20-1,16,CSARDWRGLVTDTQYF,TGCAGTGCTAGAGATTGGAGAGGACTAGTCACAGATACGCAGTATTTT
TRBJ2-7,-,few,TRBV7-2,15,CANSLLSVTGYEQYF,TGTGCCAACAGCTTATTGTCAGTAACCGGCTACGAGCAGTACTTC
TRBJ2-1,TRBD2,-,TRBV7-9,18,CASSLFRGGNLMSNEQFF,TGTGCCAGCAGCTTATTCCGCGGGGGGAATTTGATGAGCAATGAGCAGTTCTTC
TRBJ2-5,TRBD1,-,TRBV25-1,15,CASGSRQGTQETQYF,TGTGCCAGCGGATCTCGACAGGGGACACAAGAGACCCAGTACTTC
TRBJ2-5,-,-,TRBV11-2,15,CASSLGWKGEETQYF,TGTGCCAGCAGCTTAGGATGGAAGGGAGAAGAAACCCAGTACTTC
TRBJ1-2,-,-,TRBV7-2,15,CASSLGGDGNYGYTF,TGTGCCAGCAGCTTGGGGGGTGATGGAAACTATGGCTACACCTTC
TRBJ1-4,TRBD1,-,TRBV7-2,14,CASSLGTGHEKLFF,TGTGCCAGCAGCTTAGGGACAGGCCATGAAAAACTGTTTTTT
TRBJ1-4,-,-,TRBV2,15,CASSEVTATNEKLFF,TGTGCCAGCAGTGAGGTTACCGCAACTAATGAAAAACTGTTTTTT
TRBJ1-1,-,-,TRBV4-3,14,CASSQHTENTEAFF,TGCGCCAGCAGCCAACATACAGAGAACACTGAAGCTTTCTTT
TRBJ1-5,-,-,TRBV4-2,14,CASSQDGRGQPQHF,TGTGCCAGCAGCCAAGATGGGAGGGGTCAGCCCCAGCATTTT
TRBJ2-1,-,many,TRBV12-3/TRBV12-4,14,CASMRQISYNEQFF,TGTGCCAGCATGAGACAGATTAGTTACAATGAGCAGTTCTTC
TRBJ2-7,-,-,TRBV5-1,15,CASSLAVVGGDEQYF,TGCGCCAGCAGCTTGGCCGTTGTCGGAGGAGACGAGCAGTACTTC
TRBJ2-3,-,-,TRBV13,13,CASSFTSSDTQYF,TGTGCCAGCAGCTTCACTAGTTCAGATACACAGTATTTT
TRBJ2-7,-,-,TRBV20-1,13,CSARQVGFYEQYF,TGCAGTGCTAGACAGGTTGGGTTCTACGAGCAGTACTTC
TRBJ2-7,TRBD1,few,TRBV27,13,CAEERDRFDEQYF,TGTGCCGAAGAAAGGGACAGGTTCGACGAGCAGTACTTC
TRBJ2-3,-,-,TRBV20-1,15,CSARVGGGLTDTQYF,TGCAGTGCTAGAGTGGGGGGGGGCCTCACGGATACGCAGTATTTT
TRBJ2-1,-,few,TRBV7-2,15,CASSPLRPGGGEQFF,TGTGCCAGCAGCCCACTGCGTCCCGGAGGGGGTGAGCAGTTCTTC
TRBJ2-7,-,few,TRBV14,13,CASSPLQGSEQYF,TGTGCCAGCAGCCCTTTACAGGGTTCCGAGCAGTACTTC
TRBJ1-2,-,many,TRBV12-3/TRBV12-4,13,CASSLGASYGYTF,TGTGCCAGCAGCTTAGGAGCCTCCTATGGCTACACCTTC
TRBJ1-5,-,few,TRBV24-1,14,CAASDCPSAGAKHF,TGTGCCGCCAGTGATTGCCCCTCCGCGGGAGCGAAGCATTTT
TRBJ2-7,-,-,TRBV6-5,14,CASTGQLGTSEQYF,TGTGCCAGCACCGGGCAACTGGGGACCTCCGAGCAGTACTTC
TRBJ2-7,-,-,TRBV13,13,CASSAGRHLEQYF,TGTGCCAGCAGCGCCGGACGGCACCTCGAGCAGTACTTC
TRBJ1-2,TRBD1,-,TRBV28,15,CASRRDRGPVYGYTF,TGTGCCAGCAGAAGGGACAGGGGGCCTGTGTATGGCTACACCTTC
TRBJ2-1,TRBD2,-,TRBV14,18,CASSPFRSGGHSYNEQFF,TGTGCCAGCAGCCCATTCCGGAGCGGGGGCCACTCCTACAATGAGCAGTTCTTC
TRBJ2-1,-,-,TRBV4-3,13,CASSQDIRSGQFF,TGCGCCAGCAGCCAAGATATCCGATCGGGGCAGTTCTTC
TRBJ2-7,-,many,TRBV4-1,12,CASSTTPYEQYF,TGCGCCAGCAGCACCACACCCTACGAGCAGTACTTC
TRBJ2-1,TRBD1,-,TRBV11-1,16,CASSRGTGFSYNEQFF,TGTGCCAGCAGCCGCGGGACAGGGTTCTCCTACAATGAGCAGTTCTTC
TRBJ2-1,TRBD1,-,TRBV4-1,14,CASSQLGQGVKQFF,TGCGCCAGCAGCCAACTAGGACAGGGAGTGAAGCAGTTCTTC
TRBJ2-1,TRBD1,-,TRBV11-2,16,CATQGQGLSSYNEQFF,TGTGCCACCCAAGGACAGGGGTTGAGCTCCTACAATGAGCAGTTCTTC
TRBJ1-2,TRBD1,-,TRBV4-1,16,CASSQDPRDRIYGYTF,TGCGCCAGCAGCCAAGACCCCCGGGACAGGATCTATGGCTACACCTTC